This is a list of T cell receptor beta chains from one sample in a study of cytomegalovirus exposure and HLA in healthy donors. The table came from immunoSEQ multiplex PCR; TCRdb's copy has only in-frame clones and leaves some out. In the table there are about 180,000 clones, about four fifths of which are singletons. The sequencing sample was made of PBMCs. The source is a woman aged 30 to 39 in good health and CMV-seronegative. Each CDR3 is given with its conserved first and last residue. Each record gives: D gene, J gene, clone size, V gene, CDR3 DNA, CDR3 protein. A D gene is named only where the DNA matches it firmly. For some rows the clone size is stated as once, few or many, or as a class when expanded; others skip it.

>-|TRBJ1-2|-|TRBV4-2
TGTGCCAGCAGCCATCCCGGACAGAGATATGGCTACACCTTC
CASSHPGQRYGYTF
>TRBD1|TRBJ2-7|-|TRBV12-5
TGTGCTAGTGGTTTTCCCCGGTGGACAGGCGGGGAGCAGTACTTC
CASGFPRWTGGEQYF
>TRBD1|TRBJ1-5|-|TRBV5-1
TGCGCCAGCAGCCTGACAGGGCTCAATCAGCCCCAGCATTTT
CASSLTGLNQPQHF
>TRBD1|TRBJ1-6|once|TRBV4-1
TGCGCCAGCAGCACGCGGGACAGGGGAAATTCACCCCTCCACTTT
CASSTRDRGNSPLHF
>TRBD1|TRBJ2-1|once|TRBV7-9
TGTGCCAGCAGCTTAGGGACAGGACTCAATGAGCAGTTCTTC
CASSLGTGLNEQFF
>-|TRBJ2-5|-|TRBV18
TGTGCCAGCTCACCCCTGAACGAGGAGACCCAGTACTTC
CASSPLNEETQYF
>-|TRBJ1-6|-|TRBV4-3
TGCGCCAGCAGCCAAGCGGAGGGATCACCCCTCCACTTT
CASSQAEGSPLHF
>TRBD1|TRBJ2-7|once|TRBV7-3
TGTGCCAGCAGCTTGGCCCCCGGGACAGGGTACGAGCAGTACTTC
CASSLAPGTGYEQYF
>-|TRBJ1-2|-|TRBV6-5
TGTGCCAGCAGTTATCGGGGACAAAACTATGGCTACACCTTC
CASSYRGQNYGYTF
>-|TRBJ1-2|-|TRBV4-1
TGCGCCAGCAGCCAAGGAGTAGGGGTACTCTATGGCTACACCTTC
CASSQGVGVLYGYTF
>TRBD1|TRBJ1-5|-|TRBV5-6
TGTGCCAGCAGCTTGGCTGGACAGGGAGTTCAGCCCCAGCATTTT
CASSLAGQGVQPQHF
>-|TRBJ1-1|-|TRBV9
TGTGCCAGCAGCGTCCTAGGCACTGAAGCTTTCTTT
CASSVLGTEAFF
>-|TRBJ2-3|-|TRBV4-2
TGTGCCAGCAGCCAAGAGTCCGGGAGGGGGCCTACGCAGTATTTT
CASSQESGRGPTQYF
>TRBD1|TRBJ1-4|-|TRBV30
TGTGCCTGGAGTGAACAGGGGGCTAGTGAAAAACTGTTTTTT
CAWSEQGASEKLFF
>-|TRBJ2-7|-|TRBV19
TGTGCCAGTAGTATAGCGGCAGGGTGGTACGAGCAGTACTTC
CASSIAAGWYEQYF
>TRBD2|TRBJ2-3|once|TRBV10-3
TGTGCCATCAGCGACAGCGGGGGGGCAGATACGCAGTATTTT
CAISDSGGADTQYF
>-|TRBJ2-5|-|TRBV14
TGTGCCAGCAGCCAAAATTGGTTCCCAGAAGAGACCCAGTACTTC
CASSQNWFPEETQYF
>TRBD1|TRBJ1-5|-|TRBV5-6
TGTGCCAGCAGCTCCCAGGGACAGGGGGCCGGGCAGCCCCAGCATTTT
CASSSQGQGAGQPQHF
>TRBD2|TRBJ2-3|-|TRBV9
TGTGCCAGCAGTACCCTGGCGGGGGTAAGGGCAGATACGCAGTATTTT
CASSTLAGVRADTQYF